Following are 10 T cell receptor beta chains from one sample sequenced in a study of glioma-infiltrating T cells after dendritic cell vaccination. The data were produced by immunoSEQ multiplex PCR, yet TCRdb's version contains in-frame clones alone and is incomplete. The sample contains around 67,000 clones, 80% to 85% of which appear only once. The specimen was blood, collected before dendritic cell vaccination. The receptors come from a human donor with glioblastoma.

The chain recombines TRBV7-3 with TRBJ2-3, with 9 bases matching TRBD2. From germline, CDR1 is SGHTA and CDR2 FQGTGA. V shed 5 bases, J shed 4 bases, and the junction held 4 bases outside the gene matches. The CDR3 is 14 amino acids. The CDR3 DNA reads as TGTGCCAGCAGCGTTAGCGGGGGAGCAGATACGCAGTATTTT. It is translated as CASSVSGGADTQYF.

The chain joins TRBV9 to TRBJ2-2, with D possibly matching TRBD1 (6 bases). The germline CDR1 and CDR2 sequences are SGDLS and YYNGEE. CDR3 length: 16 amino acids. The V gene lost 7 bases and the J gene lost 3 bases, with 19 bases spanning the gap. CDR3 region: CASLAGVNTDTGELFF. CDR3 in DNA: TGTGCCAGCTTGGCAGGGGTAAATACGGACACCGGGGAGCTGTTTTTT.

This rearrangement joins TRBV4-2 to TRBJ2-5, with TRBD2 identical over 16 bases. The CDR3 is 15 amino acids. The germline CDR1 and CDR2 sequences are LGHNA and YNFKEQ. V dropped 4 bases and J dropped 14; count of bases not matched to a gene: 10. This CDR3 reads CASSPEGLAGGTFYF. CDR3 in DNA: TGTGCCAGCAGCCCGGAGGGACTAGCGGGGGGGACCTTCTACTTC.

CDR3 sequence reads: CSVGTSKAGGLMEQFF. The CDR3 region has the DNA TGCAGCGTTGGGACCTCCAAAGCGGGGGGACTCATGGAGCAGTTCTTC. The gene calls are TRBV29-1 and TRBJ2-1; TRBD2 matches 9 bases. This CDR3 is 16 amino acids long. Germline CDR1 SQVTM, CDR2 ANQGSEA. V shed 4 bases, J shed 10 bases, and the junction held 17 bases outside the gene matches.

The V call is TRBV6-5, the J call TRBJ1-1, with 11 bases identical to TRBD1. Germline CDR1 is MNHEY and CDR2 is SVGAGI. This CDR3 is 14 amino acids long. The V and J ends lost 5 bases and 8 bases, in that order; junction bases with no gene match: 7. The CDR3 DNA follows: TGTGCCAGCAGTCTTCTAGGACAGGGGGCCGAAGCTTTCTTT. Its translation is CASSLLGQGAEAFF.

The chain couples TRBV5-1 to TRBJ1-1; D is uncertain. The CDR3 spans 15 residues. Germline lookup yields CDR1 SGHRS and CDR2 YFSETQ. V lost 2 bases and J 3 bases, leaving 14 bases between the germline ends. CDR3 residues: CASSFSASGYTEAFF. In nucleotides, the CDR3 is TGCGCCAGCAGCTTTTCAGCAAGCGGATACACTGAAGCTTTCTTT. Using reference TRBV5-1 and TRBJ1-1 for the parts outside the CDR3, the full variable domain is KAGVTQTPRYLIKTRGQQVTLSCSPISGHRSVSWYQQTPGQGLQFLFEYFSETQRNKGNFPGRFSGRQFSNSRSEMNVSTLELGDSALYLCASSFSASGYTEAFFGQGTRLTVV.

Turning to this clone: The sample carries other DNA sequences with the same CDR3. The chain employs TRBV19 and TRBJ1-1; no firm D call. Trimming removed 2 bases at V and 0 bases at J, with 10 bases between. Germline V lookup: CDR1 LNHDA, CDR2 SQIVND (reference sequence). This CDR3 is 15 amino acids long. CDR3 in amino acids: CASSIMAGMNTEAFF. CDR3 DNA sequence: TGTGCCAGTAGTATAATGGCAGGCATGAACACTGAAGCTTTCTTT.

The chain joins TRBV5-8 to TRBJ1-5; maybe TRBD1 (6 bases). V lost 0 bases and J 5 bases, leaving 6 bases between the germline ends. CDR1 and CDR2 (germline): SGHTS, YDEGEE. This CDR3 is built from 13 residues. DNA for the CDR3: TGTGCCAGCAGCTTGGCAGGGGATCAGCCCCAGCATTTT. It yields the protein CASSLAGDQPQHF.

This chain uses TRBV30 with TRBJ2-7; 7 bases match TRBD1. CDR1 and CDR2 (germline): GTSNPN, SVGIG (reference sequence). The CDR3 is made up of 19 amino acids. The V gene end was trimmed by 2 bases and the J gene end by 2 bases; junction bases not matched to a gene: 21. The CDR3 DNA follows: TGTGCCTGGAGTAACACACCCGGACAGGCCTTTCGAGAACCCTACGAGCAGTACTTC. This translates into CAWSNTPGQAFREPYEQYF.

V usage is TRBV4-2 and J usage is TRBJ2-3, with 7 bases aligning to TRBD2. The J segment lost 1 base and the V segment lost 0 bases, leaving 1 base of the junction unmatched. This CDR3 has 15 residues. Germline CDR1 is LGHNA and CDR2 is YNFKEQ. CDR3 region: CASSQEAGGTDTQYF. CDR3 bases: TGTGCCAGCAGCCAAGAGGCGGGGGGCACAGATACGCAGTATTTT.